Below are 4 T cell receptor beta chains sequenced from a single sample in a study of regulatory T cells in long-lasting Graves disease. The time point was: newly diagnosed GD, antithyroid drugs for less than 3 months. Scientists built the TCR library using RNA that was extracted from PBMCs. Assembly of TCR beta libraries relied on iRepertoire HTBI primers together with Arm-PCR of CDR3 regions. TCRdb itself ran the multiplex PCR reads through MiXCR, one entry per CDR3 protein. The sample has approximately 310,000 distinct CDR3 sequences; 18% are singletons. The specimen was peripheral blood mononuclear cells (PBMCs), collected at new diagnosis, from a patient treated with antithyroid drugs. The receptor set was obtained from a female donor with Graves disease.

This clonotype was observed at least ten times. This CDR3 is CASNRTNEQFF. The CDR3 DNA follows: TGTGCCAGCAATCGGACAAATGAGCAGTTCTTC. The rearrangement links TRBV2 to TRBJ2-1; possibly TRBD1 for D (5 bases). V dropped 7 bases and J dropped 7 bases, with 8 bases sitting between them. CDR3 size: 11 residues. Germline lookup yields CDR1 SNHLY and CDR2 FYNNEI.

This clonotype was seen ten or more times. The chain carries TRBV7-2 and TRBJ2-1; 8 bases are a match to TRBD2. The trim removed 8 bases at V and 7 bases at J, leaving 16 bases unmatched. Germline CDR1 is SGHTA and CDR2 is FQGNSA. The CDR3 runs 16 residues. In nucleotides, the CDR3 is TGTGCCAGCCCTGGAGAAGCGGGAGCCCCCCCTAATGAGCAGTTCTTC. This encodes CASPGEAGAPPNEQFF.

This clonotype was counted at least ten times. The chain recombines TRBV30 with TRBJ2-3; unclear D gene. Germline CDR1 and CDR2: GTSNPN and SVGIG (reference sequence). V was pared by 0 bases and J by 2 bases, with 9 bases between. This CDR3 is 14 amino acids long. CDR3 in DNA: TGTGCCTGGAGTGTGGACGGTGTCACAGATACGCAGTATTTT. Protein sequence: CAWSVDGVTDTQYF.

The rearrangement links TRBV19 to TRBJ2-3; 9 nucleotides agree with TRBD2. Looked up from germline, CDR1 is LNHDA and CDR2 is SQIVND (reference sequence). V lost 6 bases, J lost 4 bases, and 14 bases stayed unmatched. The CDR3 has 17 residues. DNA of the CDR3: TGTGCCAGTAGCGATAGCGGGAGTCAAGGCTTCGCAGATACGCAGTATTTT. Amino acid sequence: CASSDSGSQGFADTQYF.